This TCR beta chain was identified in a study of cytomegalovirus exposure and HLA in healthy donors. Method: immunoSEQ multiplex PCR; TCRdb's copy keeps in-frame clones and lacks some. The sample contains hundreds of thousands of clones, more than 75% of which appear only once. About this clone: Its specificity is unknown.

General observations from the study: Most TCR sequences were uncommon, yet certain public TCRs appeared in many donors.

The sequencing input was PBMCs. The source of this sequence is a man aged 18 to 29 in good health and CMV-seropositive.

The CDR3, as DNA: TGCGCCAGCAGCTTGAGTCAGGGATCGAACACTGAAGCTTTCTTT. Translated, it gives CASSLSQGSNTEAFF. This rearrangement joins TRBV5-1 to TRBJ1-1; possibly TRBD1 for D (5 bases). The CDR3 runs 15 residues. Germline V CDR1 and CDR2: SGHRS, YFSETQ. Trimming took 1 base from V and 1 from J, leaving 11 bases between them.